The present T cell receptor (beta chain) was sequenced within a study of cytomegalovirus exposure and HLA in healthy donors. Overall study: The 650 to 850 first-cohort repertoires and the 95 to 150 validation repertoires shared the same platform, a later analysis reported. Notes on the study in general: CMV antigen specificity of three CMV-associated chains was confirmed in vitro.

About this clone: What it binds is not known.

Sequencing was performed with immunoSEQ multiplex PCR; in TCRdb, only in-frame clones are kept and a portion is missing. The profile shows 200,000 to 250,000 clones, 65% to 85% of them singletons. These donors were members of the 120-subject validation cohort, a group separate from the roughly 700-subject first cohort. V gave up 7 bases and J gave up 4 bases; unmatched junction bases: 5. The CDR3 is made up of 12 amino acids. CDR1 and CDR2 (germline): SQVTM, ANQGSEA. The clonotype originates from a woman younger than 45 in good health and CMV-seropositive. Sequenced: PBMCs. This chain joins TRBV29-1 and TRBJ2-3, with 7 positions matching TRBD1. The CDR3 spells CSGGTGADTQYF. CDR3 DNA: TGCAGCGGAGGAACAGGGGCAGATACGCAGTATTTT.